The 23 T cell receptor beta chains presented below share a single source sample, sequenced in a study of early stage breast cancer tumors (dated by TCRdb to the late 2010s). To prepare the library, the immunoSEQ multiplex PCR assay was applied. TCRdb retrieved this table from immuneACCESS and kept in-frame rearrangements only. Not all clones are present; in checked studies, unresolved V genes account for under half, and no reason is known for the remainder. For this sample there are some 29,000 clones; around four fifths appear just once. The ten largest clones add up to 9% to 9.5% of the sample. Input material: blood. The receptors stem from a person aged 50-59 years with breast cancer.

V gene TRBV11-1 combines with J gene TRBJ2-7, with TRBD1 matching over 10 bases. The germline V gene encodes CDR1 SGHAT and CDR2 FQDESV (reference sequence). Trimming at V came to 5 bases and at J to 4 bases, leaving 5 bases not matched to a gene. The CDR3 runs 14 residues. The CDR3 spells CASSLDRGEYEQYF. Written as DNA, the CDR3 is TGTGCCAGCAGCCTGGACAGGGGGGAATACGAGCAGTACTTC.

J is TRBJ1-2 and V is TRBV9; TRBD1 might be the D (6 bases). The V end lost 3 bases, the J end lost 4 bases, and 16 bases lay between the germline ends. Germline CDR1 is SGDLS and CDR2 is YYNGEE. This CDR3 is built from 15 residues. CDR3 coding DNA: TGTGCCAGCAGCGAGGGGGGGGGTAAAGGCTATGGCTACACCTTC. It codes for CASSEGGGKGYGYTF.

Concerning this clone itself: At one boundary the junction diverges from the germline segment, which might be a read error. The rearrangement uses TRBV9 and TRBJ2-5; 13 nucleotides match TRBD2. CDR1 SGDLS and CDR2 YYNGEE come from the germline V gene. The CDR3 is 16 residues long. The CDR3 DNA follows: TGTGCCAGCAGCGCCGGGACTAGCGGGGCACAAGGGACCCAGTACTTC. Its translation is CASSAGTSGAQGTQYF. The full variable domain, rest sourced from reference TRBV9 and TRBJ2-5, is DSGVTQTPKHLITATGQRVTLRCSPRSGDLSVYWYQQSLDQGLQFLIQYYNGEERAKGNILERFSAQQFPDLHSELNLSSLELGDSALYFCASSAGTSGAQGTQYFGPGTRLLVL.

The J gene is TRBJ1-1, the V gene TRBV9, with no clear D. The V gene lost 4 bases and the J gene lost 1 base, with 8 bases spanning the gap. The germline gives CDR1 SGDLS, CDR2 YYNGEE. The CDR3 spans 13 residues. The CDR3 region has the DNA TGTGCCAGCAGCCTCCGGAGGAACACTGAAGCTTTCTTT. This gives the protein CASSLRRNTEAFF.

This sequence joins TRBV6-1 and TRBJ2-3; a weak D match, TRBD2 (5 bases). The CDR3 runs to 17 residues. Germline V gene data show CDR1 as MNHNS and CDR2 as SASEGT. Trimming removed 4 bases from V and 1 base from J, with 18 bases in between. The CDR3 is CASSGRQRGLGTDTQYF. The CDR3 DNA follows: TGTGCCAGCAGTGGGAGGCAGCGAGGTCTCGGCACAGATACGCAGTATTTT.

The chain couples TRBV28 to TRBJ1-2; 9 bases map to TRBD1. V lost 7 bases and J lost 5; bases outside the gene matches: 11. The V gene's germline CDR1 is MDHEN and CDR2 SYDVKM. There are 15 residues in the CDR3. The CDR3 here is CASKPPGTGLYGYTF. CDR3 coding DNA: TGTGCCAGCAAACCGCCCGGGACAGGGTTGTATGGCTACACCTTC.

Notes on this clone: Within the sample, other DNA sequences also encode this same CDR3. The gene calls are TRBV30 and TRBJ2-3; 8 bases align to TRBD2. Unmatched junction bases numbered 8, after V lost 5 bases and J lost 1 base. Per the germline V gene, CDR1 is GTSNPN and CDR2 is SVGIG (reference sequence). The CDR3 consists of 15 residues. Here the CDR3 DNA reads TGTGCCTGGCACCCTGGGACTAGTGGCACAGATACGCAGTATTTT. Amino acid sequence: CAWHPGTSGTDTQYF.

The rearrangement links TRBV6-1 to TRBJ2-7; the match to TRBD1 covers 7 bases. Germline CDR1 reads MNHNS; CDR2 reads SASEGT. The CDR3 has 14 residues. J gave up 2 bases and V 7 bases, and 8 bases lay outside the gene matches. CDR3 amino acids: CASTHSTGPYEQYF. The CDR3, as DNA: TGTGCCAGCACTCATTCGACAGGGCCCTACGAGCAGTACTTC.

The rearrangement joins TRBV7-9 to TRBJ2-1; 11 nucleotides agree with TRBD2. Unmatched junction bases numbered 7, after V lost 5 bases and J lost 7 bases. Germline assignment: CDR1 SEHNR and CDR2 FQNEAQ (reference sequence). CDR3 length equals 15 residues. The CDR3 sequence: CASSPPGLAVNEQFF. The CDR3 DNA is TGTGCCAGCAGCCCGCCGGGACTAGCGGTTAATGAGCAGTTCTTC.

The CDR3 nucleotides are TGTGCCAGCAGTCCTTCGACGGGCGCCACAGATACGCAGTATTTT. Translation: CASSPSTGATDTQYF. The gene calls are TRBV6-5 and TRBJ2-3; D is undetermined. The CDR3 spans 15 residues. The germline V and J ends were trimmed by 5 bases and 2 bases, with 14 bases remaining between them. Looked up from germline, CDR1 is MNHEY and CDR2 is SVGAGI.

The chain combines TRBV11-2 with TRBJ2-7; 7 bases are shared with TRBD1. Trimming removed 5 bases from V and 6 bases from J; junction bases left unmatched: 7. Germline CDR1 SGHAT, CDR2 FQNNGV. The CDR3 is 13 amino acids. The CDR3 here is CASSLDRDGEQYF. CDR3 nucleotides: TGTGCCAGCAGCCTCGACAGGGACGGCGAGCAGTACTTC.

The chain carries TRBV19 and TRBJ1-2, with 9 bases matching TRBD1. With 7 bases clipped from V and 8 bases from J, the junction kept 20 bases outside the gene matches. Germline CDR1 LNHDA, CDR2 SQIVND (reference sequence). This CDR3 has 17 residues. In nucleotides, the CDR3 is TGTGCCAGTACCCGCCAGACAGGGGGAAGGTTATGGACGGGCTACACCTTC. Protein: CASTRQTGGRLWTGYTF.

This chain joins TRBV7-3 and TRBJ1-1; 9 bases agree with TRBD1. The ends lost 4 bases at V and 5 bases at J; junction bases unmatched: 2. This CDR3 is 13 amino acids long. Germline-derived CDR1 and CDR2 are SGHTA and FQGTGA. The CDR3: CASSWDRVTEAFF. CDR3 nucleotide sequence: TGTGCCAGCAGCTGGGACAGGGTGACTGAAGCTTTCTTT.

The CDR3 coding sequence is TGTGCCAGCAGTAGTTGGGGTCAAGAGACCCAGTACTTC. It yields the protein CASSSWGQETQYF. This chain joins TRBV27 and TRBJ2-5, with D unclear. V lost 5 bases, J lost 2 bases, and 9 bases lay in between. Looked up from germline, CDR1 is MNHEY and CDR2 is SMNVEV (reference sequence). The CDR3 loop spans 13 amino acids.

V is TRBV6-1 and J is TRBJ2-2, with TRBD1 identical over 11 bases. V lost 2 bases and J lost 4; bases outside the gene matches: 3. This CDR3 has 16 amino acids. CDR1 and CDR2 (germline): MNHNS, SASEGT. CDR3 sequence reads: CASSESGTGGTGELFF. CDR3 DNA: TGTGCCAGCAGTGAAAGTGGGACAGGGGGCACCGGGGAGCTGTTTTTT.

The J gene is TRBJ1-3, the V gene TRBV16; D unclear. CDR1 and CDR2 from the germline V gene are KGHSY and FQNENV. Deletions cut 0 bases from V and 3 bases from J, with 9 bases between. The CDR3 runs to 15 residues. CDR3 in DNA: TGTGCCAGCAGCCAATCCATACGGGTTGGAAACACCATATATTTT. This sequence encodes CASSQSIRVGNTIYF.

The chain employs TRBV27 and TRBJ1-3, with D uncertain. V was clipped by 0 bases and J by 4 bases, with 7 bases between them. This CDR3 region has 14 residues. CDR1 is MNHEY and CDR2 is SMNVEV in the germline V gene (reference sequence). The CDR3 region has the DNA TGTGCCAGCAGTTTATCTCGCGTAGGAAACACCATATATTTT. Translation: CASSLSRVGNTIYF.

The chain links TRBV4-1 to TRBJ2-1; 7 positions agree with TRBD1. CDR1 MGHRA and CDR2 YSYEKL come from the germline V gene. Trimming removed 1 base from V and 0 bases from J; junction bases left unmatched: 6. This CDR3 is built from 17 residues. The CDR3 here is CASSQGTGRSSYNEQFF. The DNA for the CDR3 is TGCGCCAGCAGCCAAGGGACAGGAAGGAGCTCCTACAATGAGCAGTTCTTC.

The chain employs TRBV28 and TRBJ2-7, with D uncertain. The CDR3 loop spans 15 amino acids. The ends were cut back, 5 bases at V and 0 bases at J, with 14 bases in the middle. The germline CDR1 and CDR2 sequences are MDHEN and SYDVKM. The CDR3 loop is CASSRPRGSSYEQYF. CDR3 sequence (DNA): TGTGCCAGCAGTCGCCCCCGAGGAAGCTCCTACGAGCAGTACTTC.

This clone occurred once. V gene TRBV28 combines with J gene TRBJ1-1; the D is unclear. V lost 1 base and J 0 bases, leaving 9 bases between the germline ends. Germline assignment: CDR1 MDHEN and CDR2 SYDVKM. CDR3 size: 15 residues. The CDR3 DNA follows: TGTGCCAGCAGTTTATCGCCGGCTTTGAACACTGAAGCTTTCTTT. Protein: CASSLSPALNTEAFF.

The chain couples TRBV19 to TRBJ2-4; D uncertain. Germline V gives CDR1 LNHDA, CDR2 SQIVND (reference sequence). The length of the CDR3 is 15 residues. The V end lost 7 bases, the J end lost 0 bases, and 13 bases lay between the germline ends. The DNA for the CDR3 is TGTGCCAGTACCGTTGTCGGTTCAGCCAAAAACATTCAGTACTTC. As protein: CASTVVGSAKNIQYF. Complete variable domain (other parts from reference TRBV19 and TRBJ2-4): DGGITQSPKYLFRKEGQNVTLSCEQNLNHDAMYWYRQDPGQGLRLIYYSQIVNDFQKGDIAEGYSVSREKKESFPLTVTSAQKNPTAFYLCASTVVGSAKNIQYFGAGTRLSVL.

The V and J genes are TRBV7-2 and TRBJ1-1; D unresolved. Germline CDR1 SGHTA, CDR2 FQGNSA. Trimming removed 9 bases at V and 4 bases at J, with 24 bases between. This CDR3 is built from 16 residues. CDR3 amino acids: CASRPGSVVVLTEAFF. CDR3 bases: TGTGCCAGTCGGCCCGGCTCTGTGGTCGTCCTCACTGAAGCTTTCTTT.

The chain couples TRBV27 to TRBJ2-3; D gene unclear. This CDR3 contains 14 residues. The V gene's germline CDR1 is MNHEY and CDR2 SMNVEV (reference sequence). The ends were cut back, 9 bases at V and 0 bases at J, with 13 bases in the middle. DNA of the CDR3: TGTGCCAGTTCTAGGGTCCATAGCACAGATACGCAGTATTTT. Residues: CASSRVHSTDTQYF.